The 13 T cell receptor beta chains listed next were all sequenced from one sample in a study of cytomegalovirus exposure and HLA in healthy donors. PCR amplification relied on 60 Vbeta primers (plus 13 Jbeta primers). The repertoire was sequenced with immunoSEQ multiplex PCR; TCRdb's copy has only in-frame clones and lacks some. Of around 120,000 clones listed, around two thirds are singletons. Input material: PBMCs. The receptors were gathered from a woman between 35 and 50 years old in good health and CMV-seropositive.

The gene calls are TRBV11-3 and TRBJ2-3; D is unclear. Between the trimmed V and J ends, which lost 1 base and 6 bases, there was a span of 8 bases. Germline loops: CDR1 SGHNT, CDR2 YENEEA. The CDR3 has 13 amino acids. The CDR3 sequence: CASSLAPRDTQYF. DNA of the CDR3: TGTGCCAGCAGCTTAGCCCCTAGGGATACGCAGTATTTT.

The CDR3 is CASSGSGTPGGNEQFF. The CDR3 nucleotides read TGTGCCAGCAGTGGTAGCGGAACCCCCGGAGGCAATGAGCAGTTCTTC. The rearrangement uses TRBV9 and TRBJ2-1; D perhaps matches TRBD2 (6 bases). The germline gives CDR1 SGDLS, CDR2 YYNGEE. The CDR3 length is 16 residues. The germline V and J ends were trimmed by 5 bases and 6 bases, with 21 bases remaining between them.

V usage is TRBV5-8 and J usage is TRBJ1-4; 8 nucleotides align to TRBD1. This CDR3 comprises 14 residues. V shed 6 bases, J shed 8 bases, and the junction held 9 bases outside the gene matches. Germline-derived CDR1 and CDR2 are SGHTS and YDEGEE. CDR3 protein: CASNLQGADEKLFF. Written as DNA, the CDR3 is TGTGCCAGCAACCTCCAGGGGGCAGACGAAAAACTGTTTTTT.

The CDR3 loop reads CASSPARSTLAEQYF. The CDR3 DNA follows: TGTGCCAGCAGCCCCGCGAGGAGCACCCTCGCCGAGCAGTACTTC. This rearrangement joins TRBV6-5 to TRBJ2-7; the D is unclear. Trimming stripped 6 bases from V and 6 bases from J, with 21 bases between. This CDR3 has 15 amino acids. Germline CDR1 is MNHEY and CDR2 is SVGAGI.

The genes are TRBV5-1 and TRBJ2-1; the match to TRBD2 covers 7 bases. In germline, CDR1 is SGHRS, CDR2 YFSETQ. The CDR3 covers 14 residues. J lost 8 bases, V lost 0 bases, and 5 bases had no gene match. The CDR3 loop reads CASSLGRERDEQFF. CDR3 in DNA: TGCGCCAGCAGCTTGGGGCGGGAGAGGGATGAGCAGTTCTTC.

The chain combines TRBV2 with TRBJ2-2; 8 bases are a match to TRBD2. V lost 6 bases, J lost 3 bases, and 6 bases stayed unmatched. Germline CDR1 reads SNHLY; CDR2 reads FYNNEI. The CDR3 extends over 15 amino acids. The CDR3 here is CASRRSGTDTGELFF. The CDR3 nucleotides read TGTGCCAGCAGACGTAGCGGGACCGACACCGGGGAGCTGTTTTTT. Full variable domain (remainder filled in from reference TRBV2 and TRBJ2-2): EPEVTQTPSHQVTQMGQEVILRCVPISNHLYFYWYRQILGQKVEFLVSFYNNEISEKSEIFDDQFSVERPDGSNFTLKIRSTKLEDSAMYFCASRRSGTDTGELFFGEGSRLTVL.

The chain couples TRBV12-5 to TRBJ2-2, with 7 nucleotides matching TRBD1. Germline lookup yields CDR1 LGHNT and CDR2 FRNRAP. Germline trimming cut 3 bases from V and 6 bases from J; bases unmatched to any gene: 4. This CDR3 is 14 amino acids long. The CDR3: CASGLATGAGELFF. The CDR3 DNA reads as TGTGCTAGTGGTTTAGCCACAGGGGCCGGGGAGCTGTTTTTT.

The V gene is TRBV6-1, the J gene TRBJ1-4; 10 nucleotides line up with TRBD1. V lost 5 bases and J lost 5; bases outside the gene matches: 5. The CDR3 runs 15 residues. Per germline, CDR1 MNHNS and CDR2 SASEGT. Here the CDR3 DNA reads TGTGCCAGCAGTCAACCGGGACAGGGGAATGAAAAACTGTTTTTT. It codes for CASSQPGQGNEKLFF.

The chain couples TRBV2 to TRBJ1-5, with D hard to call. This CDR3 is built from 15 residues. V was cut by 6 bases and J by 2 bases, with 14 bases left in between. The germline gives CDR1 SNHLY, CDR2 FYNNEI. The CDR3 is CASRNRRSGNQPQHF. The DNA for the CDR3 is TGTGCCAGCAGGAACCGAAGATCGGGCAATCAGCCCCAGCATTTT.

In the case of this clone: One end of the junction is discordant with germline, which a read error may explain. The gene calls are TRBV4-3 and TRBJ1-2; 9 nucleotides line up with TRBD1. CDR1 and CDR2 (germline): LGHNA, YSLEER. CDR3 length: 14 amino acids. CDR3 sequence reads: CASSTNRGQGGYPF. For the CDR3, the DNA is TGCGCCAGCAGCACGAACAGGGGGCAGGGTGGCTACCCCTTC.

In DNA form, the CDR3 reads TGTGCCAGCAGTTCCCCCGGGACTAGCGGCCGGGGGACCCAGTACTTC. It encodes CASSSPGTSGRGTQYF. V and J are TRBV27 and TRBJ2-5; 11 bases map to TRBD2. Per germline, CDR1 MNHEY and CDR2 SMNVEV (reference sequence). This CDR3 contains 16 residues. V shed 4 bases, J shed 7 bases, and the junction held 11 bases outside the gene matches.

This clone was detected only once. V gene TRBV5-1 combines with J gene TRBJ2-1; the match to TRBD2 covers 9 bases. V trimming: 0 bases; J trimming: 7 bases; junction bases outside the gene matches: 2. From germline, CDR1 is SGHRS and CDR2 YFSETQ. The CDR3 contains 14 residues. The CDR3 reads CASSLAGLANEQFF. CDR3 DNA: TGCGCCAGCAGCTTGGCGGGACTAGCAAATGAGCAGTTCTTC.

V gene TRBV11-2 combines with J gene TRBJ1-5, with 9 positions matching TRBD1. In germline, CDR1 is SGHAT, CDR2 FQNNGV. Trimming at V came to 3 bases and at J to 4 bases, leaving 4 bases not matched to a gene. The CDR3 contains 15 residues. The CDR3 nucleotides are TGTGCCAGCAGCTTGGGGACAGGGCGTAATCAGCCCCAGCATTTT. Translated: CASSLGTGRNQPQHF.